This TCR beta chain was sequenced during a study of control samples from healthy donors and cancer patients. The assay was immunoSEQ multiplex PCR, and TCRdb's table has in-frame clones only and misses some. The sample carries fewer than 200,000 clones, roughly 93% recorded once. This clonotype originated in a woman in her fifties or sixties in good health. The sequenced sample was blood.

The CDR3 spells CASSPGSDSSYNEQFF. CDR3 DNA: TGTGCCAGCTCACCTGGTAGCGATAGCTCCTACAATGAGCAGTTCTTC. The V call is TRBV18, the J call TRBJ2-1, with a weak D call TRBD2 (5 bases). The CDR3 extends over 16 amino acids. The germline gives CDR1 KGHSH, CDR2 LQKENI. Trimming shortened V by 3 bases and J by 0 bases, and 12 bases separated the two germline ends.